The clone carrying this T cell receptor (beta chain) has a count of ten or more. This entry is derived from a study of T cells after yellow fever vaccination. As TCR cDNA was made by 5'RACE template switching, a universal primer site and UMIs were added. One entry per CDR3 protein results from TCRdb running MiXCR on the 5' RACE reads. The sample has 300,000 to 350,000 distinct CDR3 sequences, over 3.5% seen once. The CDR3 consists of 15 residues. Germline V gene lookup returns CDR1 MNHEY and CDR2 SMNVEV (reference sequence). V was clipped by 5 bases and J by 5 bases; unmatched bases: 4. Sequencing used PBMCs, obtained 15 days after the yellow fever booster vaccination. The clonotype originates from a man aged 18 to 35 who received the YFV17D yellow fever vaccine. The genes are TRBV27 and TRBJ2-3, with TRBD2 matching over 13 bases. The CDR3, as DNA: TGTGCCAGCAGTCCGCGACTAGCGGGAGGAGATACGCAGTATTTT. It encodes CASSPRLAGGDTQYF.